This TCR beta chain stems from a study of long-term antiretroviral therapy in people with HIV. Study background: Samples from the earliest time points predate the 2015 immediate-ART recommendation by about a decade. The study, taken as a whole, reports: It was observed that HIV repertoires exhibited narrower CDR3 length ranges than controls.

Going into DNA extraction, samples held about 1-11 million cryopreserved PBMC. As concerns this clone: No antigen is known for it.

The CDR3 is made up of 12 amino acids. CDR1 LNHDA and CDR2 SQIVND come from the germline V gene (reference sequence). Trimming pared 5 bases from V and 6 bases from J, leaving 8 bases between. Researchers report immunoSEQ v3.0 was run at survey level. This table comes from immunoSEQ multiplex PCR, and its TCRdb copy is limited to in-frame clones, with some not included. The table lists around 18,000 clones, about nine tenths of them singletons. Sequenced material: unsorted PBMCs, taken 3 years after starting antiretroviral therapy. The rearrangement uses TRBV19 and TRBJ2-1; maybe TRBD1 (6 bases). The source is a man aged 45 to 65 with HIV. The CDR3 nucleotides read TGTGCCAGTAGTGGGACACTCAATGAGCAGTTCTTC. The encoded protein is CASSGTLNEQFF.